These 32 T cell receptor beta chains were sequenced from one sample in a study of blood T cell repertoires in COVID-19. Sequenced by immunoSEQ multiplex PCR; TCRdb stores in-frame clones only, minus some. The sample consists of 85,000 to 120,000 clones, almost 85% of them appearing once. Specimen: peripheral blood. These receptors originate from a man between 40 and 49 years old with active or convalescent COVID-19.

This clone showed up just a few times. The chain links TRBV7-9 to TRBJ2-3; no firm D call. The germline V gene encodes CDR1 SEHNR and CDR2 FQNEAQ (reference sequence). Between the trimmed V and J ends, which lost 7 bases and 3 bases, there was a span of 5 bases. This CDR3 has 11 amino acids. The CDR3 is CASIQTDTQYF. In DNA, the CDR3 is TGTGCCAGCATCCAAACAGATACGCAGTATTTT.

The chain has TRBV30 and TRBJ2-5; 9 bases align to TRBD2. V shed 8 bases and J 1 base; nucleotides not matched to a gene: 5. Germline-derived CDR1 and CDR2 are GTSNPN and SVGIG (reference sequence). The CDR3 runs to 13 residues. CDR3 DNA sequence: TGTGCCATGGGACTAGCCCTCCAAGAGACCCAGTACTTC. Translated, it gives CAMGLALQETQYF.

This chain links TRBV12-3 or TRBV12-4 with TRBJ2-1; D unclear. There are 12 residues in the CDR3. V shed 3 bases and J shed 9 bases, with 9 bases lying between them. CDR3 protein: CASSLSEFEQFF. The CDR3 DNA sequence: TGTGCCAGCAGTTTGTCGGAGTTTGAGCAGTTCTTC.

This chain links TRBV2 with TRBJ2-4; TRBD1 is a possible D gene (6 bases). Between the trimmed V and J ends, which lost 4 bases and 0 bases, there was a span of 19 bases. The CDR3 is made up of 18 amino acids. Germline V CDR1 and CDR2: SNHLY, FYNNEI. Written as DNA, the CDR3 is TGTGCCAGCAGTGTAAGGATCGGGACAAAGTTAGCCAAAAACATTCAGTACTTC. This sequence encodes CASSVRIGTKLAKNIQYF.

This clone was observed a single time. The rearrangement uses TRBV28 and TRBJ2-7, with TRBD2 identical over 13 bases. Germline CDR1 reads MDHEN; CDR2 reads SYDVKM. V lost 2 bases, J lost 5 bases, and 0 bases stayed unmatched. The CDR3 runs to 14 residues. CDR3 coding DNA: TGTGCCAGCAGTTTAACTAGCGGGGGGGACGAGCAGTACTTC. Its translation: CASSLTSGGDEQYF.

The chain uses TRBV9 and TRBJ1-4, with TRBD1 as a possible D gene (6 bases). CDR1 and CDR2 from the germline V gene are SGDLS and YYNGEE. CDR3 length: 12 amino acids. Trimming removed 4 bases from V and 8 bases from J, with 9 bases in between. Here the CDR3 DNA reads TGTGCCAGCAGCCCGCAGGGGGAAAAACTGTTTTTT. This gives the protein CASSPQGEKLFF.

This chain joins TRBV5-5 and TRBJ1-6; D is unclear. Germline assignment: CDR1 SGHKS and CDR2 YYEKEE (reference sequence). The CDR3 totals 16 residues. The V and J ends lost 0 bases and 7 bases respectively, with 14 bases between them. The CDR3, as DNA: TGTGCCAGCAGCTTGGGGTCCGGACTGCAAAATTCACCCCTCCACTTT. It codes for CASSLGSGLQNSPLHF.

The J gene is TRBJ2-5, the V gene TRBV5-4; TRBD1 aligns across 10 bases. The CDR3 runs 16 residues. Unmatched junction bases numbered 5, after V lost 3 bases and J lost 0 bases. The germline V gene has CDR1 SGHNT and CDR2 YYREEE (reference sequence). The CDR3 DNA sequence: TGTGCCAGCAGCTCCGGGGACAGGGGATACCAAGAGACCCAGTACTTC. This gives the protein CASSSGDRGYQETQYF.

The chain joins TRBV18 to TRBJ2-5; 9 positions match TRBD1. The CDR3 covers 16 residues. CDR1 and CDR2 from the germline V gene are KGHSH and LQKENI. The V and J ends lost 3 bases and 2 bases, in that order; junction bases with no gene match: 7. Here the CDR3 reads CASSPPLTGGQETQYF. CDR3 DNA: TGTGCCAGCTCACCGCCTTTGACAGGGGGGCAAGAGACCCAGTACTTC.

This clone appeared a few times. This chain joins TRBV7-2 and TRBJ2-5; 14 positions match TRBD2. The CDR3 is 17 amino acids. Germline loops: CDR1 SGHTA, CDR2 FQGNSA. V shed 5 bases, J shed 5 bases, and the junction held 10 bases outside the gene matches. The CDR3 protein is CASSPTGTSGGLETQYF. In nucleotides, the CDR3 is TGTGCCAGCAGCCCGACCGGGACTAGCGGGGGACTGGAGACCCAGTACTTC.

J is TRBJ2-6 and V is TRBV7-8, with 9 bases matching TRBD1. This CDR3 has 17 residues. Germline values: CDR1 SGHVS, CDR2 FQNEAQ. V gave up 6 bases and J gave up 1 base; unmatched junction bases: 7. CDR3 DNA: TGTGCCAGCAGTTCCGGACAGGGGTTATCTGGGGCCAACGTCCTGACTTTC. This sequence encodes CASSSGQGLSGANVLTF.

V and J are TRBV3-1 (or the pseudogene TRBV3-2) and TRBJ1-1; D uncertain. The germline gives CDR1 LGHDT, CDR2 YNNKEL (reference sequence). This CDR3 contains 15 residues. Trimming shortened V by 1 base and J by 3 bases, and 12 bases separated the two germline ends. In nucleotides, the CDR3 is TGTGCCAGCAGCCAAGGGTGGGCAGCTTACACTGAAGCTTTCTTT. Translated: CASSQGWAAYTEAFF.

CDR3 loop: CASSLGQGVYEQYF. CDR3 coding DNA: TGTGCCAGCAGCTTAGGGCAGGGGGTCTACGAGCAGTACTTC. V is TRBV11-3 and J is TRBJ2-7; 7 nucleotides align to TRBD1. This CDR3 is 14 amino acids long. V lost 1 base to trimming and J lost 3 bases; unmatched junction nucleotides: 3. The germline V gene has CDR1 SGHNT and CDR2 YENEEA.

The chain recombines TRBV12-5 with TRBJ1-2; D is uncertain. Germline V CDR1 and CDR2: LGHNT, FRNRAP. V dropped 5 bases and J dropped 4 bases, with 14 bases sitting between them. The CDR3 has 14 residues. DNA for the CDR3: TGTGCTAGTGGTATCCAAGGGAGGCTCTATGGCTACACCTTC. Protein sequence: CASGIQGRLYGYTF.

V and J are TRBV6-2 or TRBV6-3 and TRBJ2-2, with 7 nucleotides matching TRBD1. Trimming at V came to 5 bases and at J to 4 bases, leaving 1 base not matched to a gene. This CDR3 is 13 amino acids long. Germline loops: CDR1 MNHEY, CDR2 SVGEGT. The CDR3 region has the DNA TGTGCCAGCAGTAGGGACAGCACCGGGGAGCTGTTTTTT. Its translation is CASSRDSTGELFF.

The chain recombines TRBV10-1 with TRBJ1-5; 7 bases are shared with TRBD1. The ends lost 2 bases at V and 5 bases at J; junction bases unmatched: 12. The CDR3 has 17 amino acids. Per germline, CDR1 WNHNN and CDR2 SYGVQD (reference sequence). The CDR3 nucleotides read TGCGCCAGCAGTGAGAAACAGGGGTTCTATCCGCATCAGCCCCAGCATTTT. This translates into CASSEKQGFYPHQPQHF.

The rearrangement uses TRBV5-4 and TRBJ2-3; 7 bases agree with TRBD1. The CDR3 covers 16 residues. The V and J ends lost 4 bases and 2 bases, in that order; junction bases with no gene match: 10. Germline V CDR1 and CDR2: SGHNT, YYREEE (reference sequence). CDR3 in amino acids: CASSLPPTGATDTQYF. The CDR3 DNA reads TGTGCCAGCAGCCTACCCCCAACAGGGGCCACAGATACGCAGTATTTT.

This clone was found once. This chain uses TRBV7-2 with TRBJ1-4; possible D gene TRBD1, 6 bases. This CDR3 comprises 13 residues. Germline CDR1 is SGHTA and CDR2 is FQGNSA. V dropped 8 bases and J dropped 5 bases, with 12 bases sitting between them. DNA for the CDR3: TGTGCCAGCGCTAACAGGGTAAATGAAAAACTGTTTTTT. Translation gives CASANRVNEKLFF.

The chain's CDR3 is CASSSSDRVVETQYF. The CDR3 bases are TGTGCCAGCAGCTCCTCAGACAGGGTGGTAGAGACCCAGTACTTC. The gene calls are TRBV7-2 and TRBJ2-5; 7 nucleotides agree with TRBD1. Germline V CDR1 and CDR2: SGHTA, FQGNSA. This CDR3 is 15 amino acids long. The V and J ends lost 4 bases and 4 bases, in that order; junction bases with no gene match: 9.

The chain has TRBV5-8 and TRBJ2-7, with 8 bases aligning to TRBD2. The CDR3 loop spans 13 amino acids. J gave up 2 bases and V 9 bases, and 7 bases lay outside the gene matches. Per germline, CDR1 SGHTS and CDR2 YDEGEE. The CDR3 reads CAIGSGGPYEQYF. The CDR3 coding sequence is TGTGCCATCGGGAGCGGGGGCCCCTACGAGCAGTACTTC.

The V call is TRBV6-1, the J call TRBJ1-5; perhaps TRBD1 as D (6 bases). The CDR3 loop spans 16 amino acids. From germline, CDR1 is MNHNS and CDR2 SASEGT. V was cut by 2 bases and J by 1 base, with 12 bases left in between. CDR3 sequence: CASSETRGFSNQPQHF. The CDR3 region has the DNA TGTGCCAGCAGTGAAACCAGGGGATTCAGCAATCAGCCCCAGCATTTT.

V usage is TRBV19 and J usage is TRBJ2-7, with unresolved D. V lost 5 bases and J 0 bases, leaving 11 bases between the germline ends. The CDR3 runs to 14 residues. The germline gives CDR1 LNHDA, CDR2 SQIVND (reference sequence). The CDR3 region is CASSFGGSSYEQYF. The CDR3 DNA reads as TGTGCCAGTAGTTTCGGCGGCAGCTCCTACGAGCAGTACTTC. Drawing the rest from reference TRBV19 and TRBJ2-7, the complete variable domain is DGGITQSPKYLFRKEGQNVTLSCEQNLNHDAMYWYRQDPGQGLRLIYYSQIVNDFQKGDIAEGYSVSREKKESFPLTVTSAQKNPTAFYLCASSFGGSSYEQYFGPGTRLTVT.

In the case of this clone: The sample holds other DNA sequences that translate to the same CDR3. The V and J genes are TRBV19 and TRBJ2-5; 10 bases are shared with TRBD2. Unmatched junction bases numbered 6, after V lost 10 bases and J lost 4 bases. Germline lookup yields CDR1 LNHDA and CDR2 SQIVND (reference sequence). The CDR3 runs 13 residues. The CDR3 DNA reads TGTGCCACCAGCGGGGGGGCCGGAGAGACCCAGTACTTC. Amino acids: CATSGGAGETQYF. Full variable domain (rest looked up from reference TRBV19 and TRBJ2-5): DGGITQSPKYLFRKEGQNVTLSCEQNLNHDAMYWYRQDPGQGLRLIYYSQIVNDFQKGDIAEGYSVSREKKESFPLTVTSAQKNPTAFYLCATSGGAGETQYFGPGTRLLVL.

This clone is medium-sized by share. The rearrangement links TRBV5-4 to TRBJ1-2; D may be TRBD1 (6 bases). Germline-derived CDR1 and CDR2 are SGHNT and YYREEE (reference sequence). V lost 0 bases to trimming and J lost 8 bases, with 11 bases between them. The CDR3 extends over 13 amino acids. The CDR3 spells CASSLEAGGGYTF. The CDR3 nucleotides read TGTGCCAGCAGCTTGGAGGCTGGGGGCGGCTACACCTTC. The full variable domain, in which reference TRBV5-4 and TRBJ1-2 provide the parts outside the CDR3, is ETGVTQSPTHLIKTRGQQVTLRCSSQSGHNTVSWYQQALGQGPQFIFQYYREEENGRGNFPPRFSGLQFPNYSSELNVNALELDDSALYLCASSLEAGGGYTFGSGTRLTVV.

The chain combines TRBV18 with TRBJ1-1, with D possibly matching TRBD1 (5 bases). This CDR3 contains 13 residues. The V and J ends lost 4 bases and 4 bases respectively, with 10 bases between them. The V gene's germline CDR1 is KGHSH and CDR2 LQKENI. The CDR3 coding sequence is TGTGCCAGCTCACTTCGGGGGGGCACTGAAGCTTTCTTT. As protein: CASSLRGGTEAFF.

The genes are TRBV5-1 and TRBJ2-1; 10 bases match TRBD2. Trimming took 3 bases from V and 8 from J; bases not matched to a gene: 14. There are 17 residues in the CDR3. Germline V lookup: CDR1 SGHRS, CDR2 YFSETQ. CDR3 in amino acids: CASSYSGGAFEDDEQFF. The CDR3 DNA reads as TGCGCCAGCAGCTACAGCGGGGGGGCCTTTGAAGATGATGAGCAGTTCTTC.

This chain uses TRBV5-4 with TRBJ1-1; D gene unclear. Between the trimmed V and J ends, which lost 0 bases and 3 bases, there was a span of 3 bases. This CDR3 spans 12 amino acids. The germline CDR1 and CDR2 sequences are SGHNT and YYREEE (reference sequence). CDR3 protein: CASSLADTEAFF. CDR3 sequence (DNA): TGTGCCAGCAGCTTGGCCGACACTGAAGCTTTCTTT.

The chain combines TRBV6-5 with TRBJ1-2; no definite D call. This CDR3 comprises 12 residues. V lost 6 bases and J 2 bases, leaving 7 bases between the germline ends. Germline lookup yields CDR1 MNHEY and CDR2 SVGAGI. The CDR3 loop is CASRQINYGYTF. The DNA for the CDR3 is TGTGCCAGCAGACAGATAAACTATGGCTACACCTTC.

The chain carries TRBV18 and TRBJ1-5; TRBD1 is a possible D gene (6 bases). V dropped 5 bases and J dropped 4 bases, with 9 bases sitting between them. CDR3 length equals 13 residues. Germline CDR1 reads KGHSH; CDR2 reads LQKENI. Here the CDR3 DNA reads TGTGCCAGCTCATTCGGACAGAATCAGCCCCAGCATTTT. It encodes CASSFGQNQPQHF.

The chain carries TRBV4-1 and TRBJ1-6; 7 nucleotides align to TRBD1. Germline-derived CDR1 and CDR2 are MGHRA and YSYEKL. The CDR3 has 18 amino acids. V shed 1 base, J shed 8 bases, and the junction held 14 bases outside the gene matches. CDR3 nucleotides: TGCGCCAGCAGCCAAGGACCCCATGGGACAGACTCCTATTCACCCCTCCACTTT. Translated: CASSQGPHGTDSYSPLHF.

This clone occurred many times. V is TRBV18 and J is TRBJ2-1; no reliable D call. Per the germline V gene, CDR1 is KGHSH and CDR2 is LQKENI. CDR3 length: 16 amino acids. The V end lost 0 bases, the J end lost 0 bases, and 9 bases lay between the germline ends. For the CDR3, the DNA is TGTGCCAGCTCACCACCGGCGGCGAGCTCCTACAATGAGCAGTTCTTC. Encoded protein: CASSPPAASSYNEQFF. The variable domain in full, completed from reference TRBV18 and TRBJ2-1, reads NAGVMQNPRHLVRRRGQEARLRCSPMKGHSHVYWYRQLPEEGLKFMVYLQKENIIDESGMPKERFSAEFPKEGPSILRIQQVVRGDSAAYFCASSPPAASSYNEQFFGPGTRLTVL.

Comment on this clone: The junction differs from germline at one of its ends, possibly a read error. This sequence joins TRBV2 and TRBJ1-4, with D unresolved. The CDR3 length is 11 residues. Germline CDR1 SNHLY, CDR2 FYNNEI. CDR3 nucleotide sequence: TGTGCCAGCAGTGCTAAAGAAAAACTGTTTTTT. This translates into CASSAKEKLFF.